Listed here are 15 T cell receptor beta chains from one sample, sequenced in a study of regulatory T cells in long-lasting Graves disease. As to time point: persistent/refractory GD, antithyroid drugs over 5 years with positive TRAb. RNA extracted from PBMCs served as the sequencing template. To make TCR beta libraries, researchers used iRepertoire HTBI primers and Arm-PCR of CDR3 regions. TCRdb reprocessed the multiplex PCR reads via MiXCR and lists one record per CDR3 protein. The sample holds around 400,000 distinct CDR3 sequences, roughly 23% seen once. The sequencing here drew on peripheral blood mononuclear cells (PBMCs), taken when the disease was refractory, from a patient treated with antithyroid drugs. These receptors all stem from a woman aged 40 to 49 with Graves disease.

The gene calls are TRBV30 and TRBJ2-7; no clear D. This CDR3 region has 14 residues. V was cut by 0 bases and J by 2 bases, with 11 bases left in between. Germline V gene sequence: CDR1 GTSNPN, CDR2 SVGIG (reference sequence). The CDR3 sequence: CAWSVSPLPYEQYF. In nucleotides, the CDR3 is TGTGCCTGGAGTGTAAGTCCTCTCCCCTACGAGCAGTACTTC.

The chain uses TRBV20-1 and TRBJ2-7; 11 bases agree with TRBD2. The CDR3 runs 17 residues. Germline loops: CDR1 DFQATT, CDR2 SNEGSKA (reference sequence). J was trimmed by 0 bases and V by 4 bases; bases with no gene match: 11. CDR3 DNA sequence: TGCAGTGCTACCTCGGGACTAGCGGTGACAAGCTCCTACGAGCAGTACTTC. It translates to CSATSGLAVTSSYEQYF.

The chain is built from TRBV14 and TRBJ2-7; D remains ambiguous. The CDR3 runs 13 residues. The germline gives CDR1 SGHDN, CDR2 FVKESK. V was shortened by 4 bases and J by 4 bases, with 11 bases between the two germline ends. The CDR3 here is CASSPYVGYEQYF. The DNA of the CDR3 is TGTGCCAGCAGCCCGTATGTTGGGTACGAGCAGTACTTC.

This clonotype was recorded many times. The rearrangement joins TRBV28 to TRBJ1-1; perhaps TRBD1 as D (5 bases). The CDR3 loop spans 14 amino acids. Trimming took off 4 bases at V and 0 bases at J, with 9 bases between the two ends. Germline V gene sequence: CDR1 MDHEN, CDR2 SYDVKM. CDR3 loop: CASSWDGLNTEAFF. DNA for the CDR3: TGTGCCAGCAGTTGGGACGGCTTGAACACTGAAGCTTTCTTT.

This chain joins TRBV6-5 and TRBJ2-3; D remains unclear. Germline-derived CDR1 and CDR2 are MNHEY and SVGAGI. There are 14 residues in the CDR3. Trimming cost V 2 bases and J 2 bases, with 8 bases left between them. DNA of the CDR3: TGTGCCAGCAGTTACCAGAGGAACACAGATACGCAGTATTTT. As protein: CASSYQRNTDTQYF.

There are many counts of this clonotype. This CDR3 reads CASWDQATNEKLFF. The DNA of the CDR3 is TGTGCCAGCTGGGATCAGGCAACTAATGAAAAACTGTTTTTT. This rearrangement joins TRBV28 to TRBJ1-4; D not resolved. This CDR3 contains 14 residues. Germline CDR1 reads MDHEN; CDR2 reads SYDVKM. Trimming took off 8 bases at V and 0 bases at J, with 10 bases between the two ends.

The chain uses TRBV15 and TRBJ2-5; the D gene is possibly TRBD1 (6 bases). V was pared by 1 base and J by 4 bases, with 13 bases between. In germline, CDR1 is LNHNV, CDR2 YYDKDF (reference sequence). This CDR3 comprises 15 residues. Here the CDR3 reads CATSRVEGGGETQYF. The DNA of the CDR3 is TGTGCCACCAGCAGAGTAGAAGGGGGTGGAGAGACCCAGTACTTC.

The chain has TRBV28 and TRBJ2-1; 8 bases line up with TRBD1. Unmatched junction bases numbered 4, after V lost 6 bases and J lost 6 bases. Germline V gene data show CDR1 as MDHEN and CDR2 as SYDVKM. CDR3 length: 13 residues. CDR3 region: CASRDRDGNEQFF. CDR3 bases: TGTGCCAGCAGGGACAGGGACGGCAATGAGCAGTTCTTC.

The chain carries TRBV6-2 or TRBV6-3 and TRBJ2-5; 7 bases match TRBD2. J gave up 4 bases and V 2 bases, and 13 bases lay outside the gene matches. The CDR3 covers 17 residues. CDR1 is MNHEY and CDR2 is SVGEGT in the germline V gene. The chain's CDR3 is CASSYPRAGVLRETQYF. The CDR3 DNA is TGTGCCAGCAGTTACCCGAGGGCGGGAGTCTTAAGAGAGACCCAGTACTTC.

This clonotype showed up many times. The chain couples TRBV5-1 to TRBJ2-3, with D possibly matching TRBD2 (6 bases). From germline, CDR1 is SGHRS and CDR2 YFSETQ. Deletions cut 1 base from V and 3 bases from J, with 15 bases between. The CDR3 loop spans 16 amino acids. The CDR3 region has the DNA TGCGCCAGCAGCTTGCCCAGCGGGCAACTTACAGATACGCAGTATTTT. Its translation is CASSLPSGQLTDTQYF.

At least ten counts were recorded for this clonotype. This chain connects TRBV2 to TRBJ2-5, with 9 bases lining up with TRBD1. The germline gives CDR1 SNHLY, CDR2 FYNNEI. The CDR3 runs 14 residues. V gave up 5 bases and J gave up 5 bases; unmatched junction bases: 6. CDR3 residues: CASSMGQGVETQYF. In DNA, the CDR3 is TGTGCCAGCAGTATGGGACAGGGTGTGGAGACCCAGTACTTC.

This clonotype was detected a few times. The gene calls are TRBV2 and TRBJ1-5, with D maybe TRBD1 (5 bases). The CDR3 has 16 residues. V was trimmed by 6 bases and J by 6 bases, leaving 21 bases between them. Germline V CDR1 and CDR2: SNHLY, FYNNEI. The chain's CDR3 is CASSLAPGGGSQPQHF. Written as DNA, the CDR3 is TGTGCCAGCAGCCTTGCACCCGGGGGAGGGAGTCAGCCCCAGCATTTT.

This clonotype was picked up many times. J is TRBJ2-7 and V is TRBV27; 7 bases match TRBD1. The CDR3 sequence is 15 residues long. CDR1 and CDR2 from the germline V gene are MNHEY and SMNVEV (reference sequence). V dropped 3 bases and J dropped 3; count of bases not matched to a gene: 8. The CDR3 DNA reads as TGTGCCAGCAGTTTTGTGGACAGGATTTTCTACGAGCAGTACTTC. Its protein is CASSFVDRIFYEQYF.

The sample holds a few counts of this clonotype. The rearrangement joins TRBV28 to TRBJ1-6; D unclear. Germline CDR1 MDHEN, CDR2 SYDVKM. The CDR3 has 17 residues. The V gene lost 2 bases and the J gene lost 0 bases, with 11 bases spanning the gap. The CDR3: CASSLGSLSSYNSPLHF. CDR3 coding DNA: TGTGCCAGCAGTTTAGGCAGTTTAAGCTCCTATAATTCACCCCTCCACTTT.

The chain has TRBV5-1 and TRBJ2-7; TRBD1 matches at 9 bases. There are 14 residues in the CDR3. With 3 bases clipped from V and 4 bases from J, the junction kept 5 bases outside the gene matches. From germline, CDR1 is SGHRS and CDR2 YFSETQ. CDR3 nucleotides: TGCGCCAGCAGCTCCAAGACAGGGGGTTACGAGCAGTACTTC. It yields the protein CASSSKTGGYEQYF.